This TCR beta chain is drawn from a study of blood T cell repertoires in COVID-19. Study at large: Sites across the United States, Italy and Spain contributed samples from acute and convalescent COVID-19.

The protocol was immunoSEQ multiplex PCR, while the TCRdb copy is restricted to in-frame clones and leaves out a portion. The profile shows some 160,000 clones, around four fifths of them singletons. The receptor was derived from a woman aged 70 to 79 who had recovered from COVID-19. Sequenced sample: peripheral blood.

As DNA, the CDR3 is TGCGCCAGCAGCCTCAACCCCAGGGGGCCCACTGAAGCTTTCTTT. It specifies CASSLNPRGPTEAFF. The chain carries TRBV5-1 and TRBJ1-1, with 8 bases fitting TRBD1. The CDR3 contains 15 residues. V was clipped by 4 bases and J by 4 bases; unmatched bases: 9. CDR1 is SGHRS and CDR2 is YFSETQ in the germline V gene.